This T cell receptor (beta chain) stems from a study of blood T cells in healthy people across ages. The CDR3 sequence is 14 residues long. Germline loops: CDR1 MNHNY, CDR2 SVGAGI (reference sequence). With 6 bases clipped from V and 3 bases from J, the junction kept 7 bases outside the gene matches. This clonotype was seen at least ten times. Its antigen is currently unknown. The people who gave samples were healthy Caucasians from Russia, aged about 6 to 100. Whole-study findings and limits: Diversity figures based on one million T cells were deemed too low. TCR beta diversity was tightly associated with the proportion of naive T cells.

Sample-barcoded 5' priming and a J-beta primer mix drove a second PCR of roughly 7 to 11 cycles. Every cDNA molecule bore a tag from a template-switch adaptor containing 12 random nucleotides. TCRdb used MiXCR to reprocess the 5' RACE reads, holding one entry per CDR3 protein. Of roughly 1.6 million distinct CDR3 sequences listed, around 36% are singletons. Sequences were obtained from blood. J is TRBJ2-7 and V is TRBV6-6, with 8 bases that match TRBD1. The clonotype originates from a woman aged 25 to 39 in good health. This CDR3 reads CASSYSGQGYEQYF. The CDR3, as DNA: TGTGCCAGCAGCTATTCCGGACAGGGCTACGAGCAGTACTTC.